This T cell receptor (beta chain) was captured in a study of blood T cell repertoires in COVID-19. The repertoire was sequenced with immunoSEQ multiplex PCR; TCRdb's copy has only in-frame clones and lacks some. This repertoire shows a few hundred thousand clones, around 90% found once; its top ten account for roughly 2.3%. The CDR3 is 13 amino acids. Looked up from germline, CDR1 is SGHVS and CDR2 is FQNEAQ. Trimming stripped 8 bases from V and 3 bases from J, with 14 bases between. This clonotype was sampled from a man aged 18-30 years with active or convalescent COVID-19. What was sequenced was peripheral blood. The genes are TRBV7-8 and TRBJ2-7, with D perhaps TRBD2 (6 bases). The CDR3 DNA is TGTGCCAGCGCCCTCGGGGGAGACTACGAGCAGTACTTC. Protein product: CASALGGDYEQYF.